One T cell receptor beta chain is described in this entry. The data originate from a study of regulatory T cells in long-lasting Graves disease. Looking at the study overall: Less than 3 months of antithyroid drugs had been taken by newly diagnosed Graves' patients.

The sample's time point: newly diagnosed GD, antithyroid drugs for less than 3 months. The authors made the TCR library using RNA they extracted from PBMCs. Combining iRepertoire HTBI primers with Arm-PCR of CDR3 regions, the authors built TCR beta libraries. From the multiplex PCR reads, TCRdb called clonotypes with MiXCR, one entry per CDR3 protein. The sample holds some 460,000 distinct CDR3 sequences, roughly 15% seen once. CDR1 is DFQATT, CDR2 SNEGSKA, per germline (reference sequence). J gave up 8 bases and V 6 bases, and 9 bases lay outside the gene matches. The CDR3 is made up of 14 amino acids. The same data also contributed to another study, on T cells in Graves' hyperthyroidism and ophthalmopathy.

The sequence derives from a man aged 35 to 55 with Graves disease. This chain links TRBV20-1 with TRBJ2-1, with TRBD1 identical over 11 bases. This specimen consisted of peripheral blood mononuclear cells (PBMCs), obtained at new diagnosis, from a patient treated with antithyroid drugs. The CDR3 sequence: CSALGQGDGDEQFF. DNA for the CDR3: TGCAGTGCCCTGGGACAGGGGGATGGGGATGAGCAGTTCTTC.